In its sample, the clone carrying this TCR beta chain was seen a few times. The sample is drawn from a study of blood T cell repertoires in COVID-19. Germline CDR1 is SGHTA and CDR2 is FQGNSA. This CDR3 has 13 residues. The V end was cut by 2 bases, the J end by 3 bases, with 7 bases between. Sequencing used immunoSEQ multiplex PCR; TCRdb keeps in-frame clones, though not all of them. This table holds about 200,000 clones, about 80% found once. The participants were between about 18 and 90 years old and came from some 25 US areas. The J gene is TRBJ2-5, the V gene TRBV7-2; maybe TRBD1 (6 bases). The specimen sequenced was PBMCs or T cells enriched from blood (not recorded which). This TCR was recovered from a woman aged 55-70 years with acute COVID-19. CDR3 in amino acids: CASSLPGEETQYF. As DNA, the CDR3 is TGTGCCAGCAGCTTACCAGGGGAAGAGACCCAGTACTTC.